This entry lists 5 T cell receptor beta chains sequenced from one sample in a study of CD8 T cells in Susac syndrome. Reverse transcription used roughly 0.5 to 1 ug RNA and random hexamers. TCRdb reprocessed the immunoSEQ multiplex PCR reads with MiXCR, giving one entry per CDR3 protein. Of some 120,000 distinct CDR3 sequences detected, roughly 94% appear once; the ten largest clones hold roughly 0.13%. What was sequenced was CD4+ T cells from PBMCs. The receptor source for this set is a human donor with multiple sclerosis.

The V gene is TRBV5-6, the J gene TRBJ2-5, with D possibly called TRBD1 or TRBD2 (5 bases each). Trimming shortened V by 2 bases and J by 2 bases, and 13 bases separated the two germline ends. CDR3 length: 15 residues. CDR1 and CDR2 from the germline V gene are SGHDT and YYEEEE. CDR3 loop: CASSFSVGRQETQYF. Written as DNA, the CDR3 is TGTGCCAGCAGCTTTTCAGTGGGACGTCAAGAGACCCAGTACTTC.

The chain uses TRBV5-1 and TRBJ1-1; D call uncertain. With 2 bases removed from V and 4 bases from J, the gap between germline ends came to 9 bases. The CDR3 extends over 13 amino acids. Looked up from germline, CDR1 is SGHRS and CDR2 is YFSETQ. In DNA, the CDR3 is TGCGCCAGCAGCTTAGGCATACGCACTGAAGCTTTCTTT. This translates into CASSLGIRTEAFF.

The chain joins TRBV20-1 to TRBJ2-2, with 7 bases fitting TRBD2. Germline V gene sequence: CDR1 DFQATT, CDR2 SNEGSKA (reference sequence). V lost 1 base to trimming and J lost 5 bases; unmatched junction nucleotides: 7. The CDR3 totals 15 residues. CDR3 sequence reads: CSARGTGGKTGELFF. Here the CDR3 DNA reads TGCAGTGCTAGAGGGACCGGGGGGAAAACCGGGGAGCTGTTTTTT.

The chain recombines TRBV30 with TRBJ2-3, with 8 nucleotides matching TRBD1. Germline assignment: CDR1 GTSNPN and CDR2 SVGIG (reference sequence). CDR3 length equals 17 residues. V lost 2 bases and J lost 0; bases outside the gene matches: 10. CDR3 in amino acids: CAWSMGQAPVSTDTQYF. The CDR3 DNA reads TGTGCCTGGAGTATGGGACAGGCTCCCGTAAGCACAGATACGCAGTATTTT.

The CDR3 reads CASSQQGARGYTF. Here the CDR3 DNA reads TGCGCCAGCAGCCAACAGGGGGCGCGGGGCTACACCTTC. The J gene is TRBJ1-2, the V gene TRBV5-1, with 9 bases lining up with TRBD1. Germline lookup yields CDR1 SGHRS and CDR2 YFSETQ. V gave up 4 bases and J gave up 8 bases; unmatched junction bases: 6. The CDR3 consists of 13 residues.